The 30 T cell receptor beta chains in this list originate from one sample, sequenced in a study of shared clonotypes between healthy human individuals. TCRdb keeps only in-frame clones here, not all; method: immunoSEQ multiplex PCR. The table has 2,500,000 or so clones, roughly 93% seen once. The sequencing input was naive CD4+ T cells from PBMCs. Subset denoted: CD45RA+ positively selected. These receptors were obtained from a young man in good health. Some clones in this sample may be carry-over from other donors' samples.

The chain links TRBV5-5 to TRBJ2-7; 13 bases agree with TRBD2. V lost 5 bases to trimming and J lost 2 bases; unmatched junction nucleotides: 4. Germline values: CDR1 SGHKS, CDR2 YYEKEE (reference sequence). This CDR3 comprises 15 residues. This chain's CDR3 is CASSVGTSGTYEQYF. CDR3 coding DNA: TGTGCCAGCAGTGTTGGGACTAGCGGGACCTACGAGCAGTACTTC.

The chain couples TRBV5-6 to TRBJ1-2; TRBD1 is a possible D gene (5 bases). The V and J ends lost 4 bases and 8 bases respectively, with 15 bases between them. CDR1 is SGHDT, CDR2 YYEEEE, per germline. The CDR3 is 13 residues long. The CDR3 DNA reads as TGTGCCAGCAGCCTCGGGGACCTCGGAGGCTACACCTTC. It encodes CASSLGDLGGYTF.

The rearrangement links TRBV5-4 to TRBJ2-7; D is unclear. Between the trimmed V and J ends, which lost 2 bases and 9 bases, there was a span of 12 bases. The CDR3 has 12 amino acids. Germline lookup yields CDR1 SGHNT and CDR2 YYREEE (reference sequence). CDR3 sequence: CASSFGGFGQYF. The CDR3 bases are TGTGCCAGCAGCTTTGGTGGGTTTGGGCAGTACTTC.

The chain is built from TRBV6-5 and TRBJ2-6, with 9 bases that match TRBD1. Looked up from germline, CDR1 is MNHEY and CDR2 is SVGAGI. J gave up 2 bases and V 8 bases, and 1 base lay outside the gene matches. CDR3 length: 14 amino acids. The CDR3 reads CASYRGPGANVLTF. The CDR3, as DNA: TGTGCCAGCTACAGGGGGCCTGGGGCCAACGTCCTGACTTTC.

The chain employs TRBV6-5 and TRBJ1-5; no firm D call. With 6 bases removed from V and 7 bases from J, the gap between germline ends came to 4 bases. This CDR3 is built from 10 residues. Germline loops: CDR1 MNHEY, CDR2 SVGAGI. This CDR3 reads CASRNQPQHF. The CDR3 coding sequence is TGTGCCAGCAGGAACCAGCCCCAGCATTTT.

V and J are TRBV6-1 and TRBJ1-3, with 9 bases lining up with TRBD1. The V gene end was trimmed by 6 bases and the J gene end by 4 bases; junction bases not matched to a gene: 4. CDR1 and CDR2 from the germline V gene are MNHNS and SASEGT. The CDR3 is 14 residues long. The CDR3 nucleotides read TGTGCCAGCAGAGGACAGGGGACCGGAAACACCATATATTTT. Translation gives CASRGQGTGNTIYF.

The gene calls are TRBV30 and TRBJ2-1; weak D call: TRBD2 (7 bases). CDR1 and CDR2 from the germline V gene are GTSNPN and SVGIG (reference sequence). Trimming removed 8 bases from V and 4 bases from J, with 12 bases in between. The CDR3 contains 12 residues. DNA of the CDR3: TGTGCCGCGGGGGCAAATTACAATGAGCAGTTCTTC. Amino acid sequence: CAAGANYNEQFF.

The chain carries TRBV2 and TRBJ1-1; no clear D gene. CDR3 length: 12 residues. V was pared by 4 bases and J by 3 bases, with 6 bases between. Germline values: CDR1 SNHLY, CDR2 FYNNEI. The CDR3 sequence is CASSVVDTEAFF. In DNA, the CDR3 is TGTGCCAGCAGTGTAGTTGACACTGAAGCTTTCTTT.

The chain joins TRBV2 to TRBJ2-3; 10 bases align to TRBD2. The CDR3 is made up of 14 amino acids. Germline V gene lookup returns CDR1 SNHLY and CDR2 FYNNEI. Trimming removed 7 bases from V and 1 base from J; junction bases left unmatched: 2. The CDR3 nucleotides read TGTGCCAGCACCAGCGGGAGGGGCACAGATACGCAGTATTTT. The encoded protein is CASTSGRGTDTQYF.

This chain joins TRBV5-1 and TRBJ2-6; D possibly corresponds to TRBD2 (5 bases). From germline, CDR1 is SGHRS and CDR2 YFSETQ. This CDR3 is 16 amino acids long. Trimming took off 2 bases at V and 0 bases at J, with 9 bases between the two ends. The DNA for the CDR3 is TGCGCCAGCAGCTTCATTAGCGCCTCTGGGGCCAACGTCCTGACTTTC. Encoded protein: CASSFISASGANVLTF.

This sequence joins TRBV11-2 and TRBJ2-4, with D perhaps matching TRBD2 (5 bases). In germline, CDR1 is SGHAT, CDR2 FQNNGV. The CDR3 extends over 12 amino acids. The V gene lost 5 bases and the J gene lost 8 bases, with 10 bases spanning the gap. The CDR3 DNA follows: TGTGCCAGCAGCCCGGACTGGGACATTCAGTACTTC. It specifies CASSPDWDIQYF.

As DNA, the CDR3 is TGCGCCAGCAGCTTGAGTTGGACAGGGAAAGAGACCCAGTACTTC. It encodes CASSLSWTGKETQYF. The rearrangement uses TRBV5-1 and TRBJ2-5; 8 bases line up with TRBD1. V shed 1 base and J 3 bases; nucleotides not matched to a gene: 5. The germline CDR1 and CDR2 sequences are SGHRS and YFSETQ. There are 15 residues in the CDR3.

V usage is TRBV28 and J usage is TRBJ2-3; 8 bases match TRBD1. The junction had 8 bases not matched to a gene; V was cut back by 6 bases and J by 6 bases. Germline V gene data show CDR1 as MDHEN and CDR2 as SYDVKM. The CDR3 extends over 14 amino acids. The CDR3 reads CASRSGGRGDTQYF. The CDR3 bases are TGTGCCAGCAGGTCAGGGGGCAGGGGCGATACGCAGTATTTT. Based on the CDR3 plus reference TRBV28 and TRBJ2-3, the full variable domain is DVKVTQSSRYLVKRTGEKVFLECVQDMDHENMFWYRQDPGLGLRLIYFSYDVKMKEKGDIPEGYSVSREKKERFSLILESASTNQTSMYLCASRSGGRGDTQYFGPGTRLTVL.

The rearrangement links TRBV4-2 to TRBJ2-1; TRBD2 might be the D (6 bases). The CDR3 is made up of 17 amino acids. Trimming pared 4 bases from V and 4 bases from J, leaving 20 bases between. CDR1 LGHNA and CDR2 YNFKEQ come from the germline V gene. The CDR3 bases are TGTGCCAGCAGCCCAGAGGGGTCCGGGAGTCGGTACAATGAGCAGTTCTTC. It specifies CASSPEGSGSRYNEQFF.

The chain recombines TRBV10-3 with TRBJ2-1, with 8 bases matching TRBD2. The CDR3 has 15 amino acids. The germline V gene encodes CDR1 ENHRY and CDR2 SYGVKD. After removal of 3 bases from V and 4 bases from J, the junction contained 5 bases not matched to a gene. The CDR3 region is CAISDRVAGYNEQFF. CDR3 in DNA: TGTGCCATCAGTGATCGGGTAGCGGGGTACAATGAGCAGTTCTTC.

V usage is TRBV6-1 and J usage is TRBJ2-7, with D possibly being TRBD2 (6 bases). Deletions cut 6 bases from V and 3 bases from J, with 15 bases between. Per germline, CDR1 MNHNS and CDR2 SASEGT. The CDR3 extends over 14 amino acids. CDR3 DNA: TGTGCCAGCAGCTCCCTCCGGGACTTCTACGAGCAGTACTTC. It is translated as CASSSLRDFYEQYF.

The rearrangement uses TRBV2 and TRBJ2-3, with 12 bases lining up with TRBD2. J lost 0 bases, V lost 5 bases, and 3 bases had no gene match. This CDR3 is 16 amino acids long. Germline V CDR1 and CDR2: SNHLY, FYNNEI. CDR3 sequence: CASSLLAGGSTDTQYF. In DNA, the CDR3 is TGTGCCAGCAGTCTACTAGCGGGGGGTAGCACAGATACGCAGTATTTT.

In DNA form, the CDR3 reads TGTGCCAGCAGCCCGAGTTTGGGGATAGGGTATGGCTACACCTTC. Translating it yields CASSPSLGIGYGYTF. The chain joins TRBV9 to TRBJ1-2, with D unclear. This CDR3 comprises 15 residues. Trimming shortened V by 4 bases and J by 5 bases, and 18 bases separated the two germline ends. From germline, CDR1 is SGDLS and CDR2 YYNGEE.

The chain has TRBV7-2 and TRBJ2-7, with D possibly being TRBD1 or TRBD2 (5 bases each). This CDR3 comprises 13 residues. Between the trimmed V and J ends, which lost 5 bases and 3 bases, there was a span of 11 bases. Germline values: CDR1 SGHTA, CDR2 FQGNSA. The CDR3 protein is CASSPGQIYEQYF. CDR3 DNA: TGTGCCAGCAGCCCGGGGCAGATCTACGAGCAGTACTTC.

The rearrangement joins TRBV2 to TRBJ2-7; 10 nucleotides match TRBD1. The CDR3 contains 14 residues. The V and J ends lost 8 bases and 9 bases, in that order; junction bases with no gene match: 13. CDR1 SNHLY and CDR2 FYNNEI come from the germline V gene. This chain's CDR3 is CASRTPGQGKGQYF. CDR3 nucleotides: TGTGCCAGCCGAACTCCGGGACAGGGGAAAGGGCAGTACTTC. Full variable domain (missing parts from reference TRBV2 and TRBJ2-7): EPEVTQTPSHQVTQMGQEVILRCVPISNHLYFYWYRQILGQKVEFLVSFYNNEISEKSEIFDDQFSVERPDGSNFTLKIRSTKLEDSAMYFCASRTPGQGKGQYFGPGTRLTVT.

This chain uses TRBV5-1 with TRBJ1-1; D is undetermined. With 2 bases removed from V and 4 bases from J, the gap between germline ends came to 9 bases. In germline, CDR1 is SGHRS, CDR2 YFSETQ. The CDR3 has 13 amino acids. CDR3 sequence (DNA): TGCGCCAGCAGCTTCGATTGGGGCACTGAAGCTTTCTTT. Encoded protein: CASSFDWGTEAFF. The complete variable domain, with remaining parts taken from reference TRBV5-1 and TRBJ1-1, reads KAGVTQTPRYLIKTRGQQVTLSCSPISGHRSVSWYQQTPGQGLQFLFEYFSETQRNKGNFPGRFSGRQFSNSRSEMNVSTLELGDSALYLCASSFDWGTEAFFGQGTRLTVV.

This sequence joins TRBV7-2 and TRBJ2-7; D gene uncertain. The V gene lost 6 bases and the J gene lost 3 bases, with 18 bases spanning the gap. Per germline, CDR1 SGHTA and CDR2 FQGNSA. The CDR3 length is 15 residues. CDR3 region: CASSLSELGFYEQYF. The CDR3 DNA reads as TGTGCCAGCAGTCTCTCTGAATTGGGGTTCTACGAGCAGTACTTC.

CDR3 nucleotide sequence: TGTGCCAGCAGCCCACGGACAGGGGTCGGGCTGTTTTTT. It translates to CASSPRTGVGLFF. The chain joins TRBV7-2 to TRBJ1-4; 9 nucleotides align to TRBD1. V was pared by 5 bases and J by 14 bases, with 9 bases of the junction left unmatched. Germline assignment: CDR1 SGHTA and CDR2 FQGNSA. The CDR3 sequence is 13 residues long.

V is TRBV28 and J is TRBJ1-5; 10 nucleotides match TRBD1. The CDR3 length is 17 residues. The V gene's germline CDR1 is MDHEN and CDR2 SYDVKM. V gave up 10 bases and J gave up 1 base; unmatched junction bases: 13. For the CDR3, the DNA is TGTGCCACCTCCGGACCCAGACAGGGGGCGAGCAATCAGCCCCAGCATTTT. Amino acids: CATSGPRQGASNQPQHF.

The chain carries TRBV2 and TRBJ2-7, with 10 bases matching TRBD2. From germline, CDR1 is SNHLY and CDR2 FYNNEI. V trimming: 3 bases; J trimming: 9 bases; junction bases outside the gene matches: 11. The CDR3 length is 15 residues. CDR3 loop: CASSDMASGSKVQYF. The CDR3 coding sequence is TGTGCCAGCAGTGACATGGCTAGCGGGAGTAAGGTGCAGTACTTC.

This chain joins TRBV10-3 and TRBJ1-1; D uncertain. CDR1 is ENHRY, CDR2 SYGVKD, per germline. This CDR3 has 16 residues. Trimming took 3 bases from V and 2 from J, leaving 16 bases between them. Here the CDR3 DNA reads TGTGCCATCAGTGATATTTCGGTTTCGGCAAACACTGAAGCTTTCTTT. Protein: CAISDISVSANTEAFF.

Turning to this clone: This sample also contains other DNA sequences that code for the same CDR3. The genes are TRBV28 and TRBJ2-7; possibly TRBD1 for D (6 bases). Germline assignment: CDR1 MDHEN and CDR2 SYDVKM. This CDR3 has 15 amino acids. V was cut by 5 bases and J by 0 bases, with 14 bases left in between. The CDR3 protein is CASSRAGALSYEQYF. The DNA of the CDR3 is TGTGCCAGCAGTCGTGCAGGGGCGCTCTCCTACGAGCAGTACTTC.

The CDR3 here is CASSQLQGTGNTIYF. The CDR3 region has the DNA TGTGCCAGCAGCCAACTACAGGGGACCGGAAACACCATATATTTT. The genes are TRBV28 and TRBJ1-3; 7 nucleotides agree with TRBD1. The length of the CDR3 is 15 residues. Per the germline V gene, CDR1 is MDHEN and CDR2 is SYDVKM. J was trimmed by 4 bases and V by 6 bases; bases with no gene match: 9.

The gene calls are TRBV5-4 and TRBJ2-1; TRBD2 matches at 11 bases. The CDR3 spans 16 residues. The germline gives CDR1 SGHNT, CDR2 YYREEE (reference sequence). Germline trimming cut 0 bases from V and 5 bases from J; bases unmatched to any gene: 4. CDR3 bases: TGTGCCAGCAGCTTGGGGGGACTAGCGGCTAACAATGAGCAGTTCTTC. This gives the protein CASSLGGLAANNEQFF.

V is TRBV6-5 and J is TRBJ1-2; D is undetermined. The germline CDR1 and CDR2 sequences are MNHEY and SVGAGI. The V gene lost 4 bases and the J gene lost 5 bases, with 8 bases spanning the gap. CDR3 length equals 12 residues. CDR3: CASSSDGYGYTF. CDR3 coding DNA: TGTGCCAGCAGTTCCGACGGTTATGGCTACACCTTC.